This TCR beta chain was sequenced for a study of T cell repertoires in cytomegalovirus infection. Whole-study context: CMV epitopes, recently identified HLA-C-restricted and well-studied HLA-B-restricted, were used. Both a matching HLA type and CMV infection were indicated by public TCR beta signatures. Overall study findings and caveats: HLA-C-restricted TCR beta clonotypes specific for CMV led the ex vivo response. Adding up the frequency of public TCR beta families identified people who carried CMV plus the relevant HLA.

Germline V gene sequence: CDR1 MDHEN, CDR2 SYDVKM. Trimming took 5 bases from V and 5 from J, leaving 13 bases between them. The CDR3 is 14 residues long. This clonotype showed up just a few times. The antigen is not known. Using its own MiXCR run on the reads, TCRdb lists one record per CDR3 protein. The sample holds roughly 500,000 distinct CDR3 sequences; approximately 40% are singletons and the top ten take approximately 40%. This receptor was taken from a human donor in good health (CMV status not recorded). Some clones in this sample may be carry-over from other donors' samples. This chain links TRBV28 with TRBJ2-4; D is uncertain. The material was cultured PBMCs, obtained from culture after CMV antigen stimulation. Written as DNA, the CDR3 is TGTGCCAGCAGTGACATAGGGCTGCAAAACATTCAGTACTTC. Its protein is CASSDIGLQNIQYF.